This is a list of T cell receptor beta chains from one sample in a study of regulatory T cells in long-lasting Graves disease. TCRdb ran MiXCR on the multiplex PCR reads and lists one entry per CDR3 protein. Among fewer than 450,000 distinct CDR3 sequences listed, around 20% were seen once. Sequencing was performed on peripheral blood mononuclear cells (PBMCs), taken when the disease was refractory, from a patient treated with antithyroid drugs. The receptors shown here come from a female donor with Graves disease. Each CDR3 is given without its conserved first and last residue.

>TRBJ1-2|TRBV20-1
SASFEGGRQGLITNYGYT
>TRBJ2-1|TRBV24-1
ATSLPGGDGYNEQF
>TRBJ1-2|TRBV20-1
SARGQGNYGYT
>TRBJ1-2|TRBV28
ASSSPTGTEGIYGYT
>TRBJ1-1|TRBV30
AWQIQRGTEAF
>TRBJ1-1|TRBV20-1
SARDSLTSSEDTEAF
>TRBJ2-2|TRBV30
AWSSPGELF
>TRBJ1-5|TRBV28
ASSPGQGSQPQH
>TRBJ1-5|TRBV24-1
ATSDIGNQPQH
>TRBJ1-2|TRBV28
ASSSDGSNYGYT
>TRBJ1-5|TRBV27
ASSHNPRTGGFSSNQPQH
>TRBJ1-2|TRBV27
ASSFLDPRGVSYGYT
>TRBJ2-1|TRBV14
ASSQGRLSGGEQF
>TRBJ2-7|TRBV28
ASSNSGRPMSYEQY
>TRBJ1-1|TRBV28
ASRGQIGTEAF
>TRBJ1-5|TRBV6-1
ASRRQGAQDQPQH
>TRBJ1-2|TRBV6-2/TRBV6-3
ASSWDRAQNNYGYT
>TRBJ1-6|TRBV25-1
ASSDWAGGSPLH
>TRBJ2-7|TRBV30
AWRGLRSSYEQY
>TRBJ1-1|TRBV11-2
ASSIDRGEAF
>TRBJ1-2|TRBV5-4
ASSTDYGTGVRGYT
>TRBJ2-7|TRBV11-3
ASSPDGDDEQY
>TRBJ2-1|TRBV24-1
ATSDNGDSYNEQF
>TRBJ1-5|TRBV29-1
SVAAGDDFRNQPQH
>TRBJ1-1|TRBV15
ATSRGGGNTEAF
>TRBJ1-1|TRBV19
ASKPRQLNTEAF
>TRBJ2-7|TRBV7-2
ASSLGGGRNEQY
>TRBJ1-2|TRBV15
ATGTGLFNYGYT
>TRBJ1-5|TRBV6-1
ASKFPGRQPQH
>TRBJ1-1|TRBV12-3/TRBV12-4
ASSSTRNTEAF
>TRBJ2-7|TRBV7-2
ASSPSQAGGPYEQY
>TRBJ2-7|TRBV2
ATAFRGGEQY
>TRBJ2-7|TRBV6-1
ASSDLAGAYEQY
>TRBJ2-7|TRBV19
ASSTGLVGEQY
>TRBJ2-7|TRBV27
ASSLGSSGHEQY
>TRBJ1-5|TRBV6-1
ASSRGTDRINQPQH
>TRBJ1-4|TRBV10-3
AISGGQAEKLF
>TRBJ2-2|TRBV29-1
SVGVRRVDTGELF
>TRBJ2-7|TRBV7-2
ASSLVASGRYEQY
>TRBJ1-1|TRBV19
ASMGNTEAF
>TRBJ2-2|TRBV7-9
ASSRTGGSYTGELF
>TRBJ2-7|TRBV7-2
ASSLADRGQVEQY
>TRBJ2-2|TRBV6-5
ASSLGVEGTGELF
>TRBJ2-7|TRBV4-1
ASSSLAGAPYEQY
>TRBJ1-1|TRBV2
ASSRWTGTF
>TRBJ1-2|TRBV2
ASFDRVLFYGYT
>TRBJ1-2|TRBV7-9
ASSLTRQGHYRGYT
>TRBJ2-7|TRBV6-1
ASNRPSYEQY
>TRBJ1-6|TRBV9
ASSVGVGHNSPLH
>TRBJ1-5|TRBV12-3/TRBV12-4
ASSTGTGSGSNQPQH
>TRBJ1-1|TRBV28
ASTPGHNTEAF